A selection of T cell receptor beta chains follows, all from one sample in a study of blood T cell repertoires in COVID-19. Clones were sequenced by immunoSEQ multiplex PCR, and TCRdb holds only the in-frame ones, with some missing. The data contain some 230,000 clones, approximately 83% of them singletons. Material: PBMCs or T cells enriched from blood (not recorded which). The receptors stem from a woman in her thirties or forties with acute COVID-19. Both conserved end residues are part of each CDR3. Fields, in order: J gene, D gene, V gene, CDR3 protein. A D gene is named only where the DNA matches it firmly.

j_call: TRBJ1-3
d_call: .
v_call: TRBV9
cdr3_aa: CASSEEQTGNTIYF

j_call: TRBJ1-6
d_call: .
v_call: TRBV11-1
cdr3_aa: CASSLETGISPLHF

j_call: TRBJ2-5
d_call: .
v_call: TRBV24-1
cdr3_aa: CATSDLGGKGETQYF

j_call: TRBJ1-5
d_call: TRBD1
v_call: TRBV24-1
cdr3_aa: CATSGTGNFNQPQHF

j_call: TRBJ2-1
d_call: TRBD1
v_call: TRBV9
cdr3_aa: CASTKDRDRVSPEQFF

j_call: TRBJ2-3
d_call: TRBD2
v_call: TRBV4-2
cdr3_aa: CASSQDSSGGAFVTDTQYF

j_call: TRBJ2-5
d_call: .
v_call: TRBV9
cdr3_aa: CASSGGTQYQETQYF

j_call: TRBJ1-5
d_call: .
v_call: TRBV11-2
cdr3_aa: CASSLGWPSDQPQHF

j_call: TRBJ2-1
d_call: TRBD2
v_call: TRBV5-6
cdr3_aa: CASRLAGYNEQFF

j_call: TRBJ1-6
d_call: TRBD1
v_call: TRBV15
cdr3_aa: CATSRLDRVNSPLHF

j_call: TRBJ1-4
d_call: TRBD1
v_call: TRBV19
cdr3_aa: CASSSYRGQYEKLFF

j_call: TRBJ2-7
d_call: TRBD2
v_call: TRBV13
cdr3_aa: CASSFRGGGSSYEQYF

j_call: TRBJ2-5
d_call: TRBD2
v_call: TRBV19
cdr3_aa: CASSLAGGPAETQYF

j_call: TRBJ1-1
d_call: .
v_call: TRBV3-1/TRBV3-2
cdr3_aa: CASTVGVDIVNTEAFF

j_call: TRBJ1-2
d_call: .
v_call: TRBV5-1
cdr3_aa: CASSLNIIRGTYGYTF

j_call: TRBJ2-7
d_call: TRBD1
v_call: TRBV11-2
cdr3_aa: CASSLARTGGAEQYF

j_call: TRBJ1-1
d_call: .
v_call: TRBV6-5
cdr3_aa: CASSYSIPGRGTEAFF

j_call: TRBJ2-1
d_call: TRBD1
v_call: TRBV5-8
cdr3_aa: CASSLGITGDNEQFF

j_call: TRBJ2-7
d_call: TRBD2
v_call: TRBV7-9
cdr3_aa: CASTSGTYEQYF

j_call: TRBJ2-2
d_call: TRBD1
v_call: TRBV3-1/TRBV3-2
cdr3_aa: CASSPQHRGEHPGELFF

j_call: TRBJ1-5
d_call: .
v_call: TRBV18
cdr3_aa: CASSQGRGNQPQHF

j_call: TRBJ2-1
d_call: TRBD2
v_call: TRBV7-6
cdr3_aa: CASSLGGTSGINEQFF

j_call: TRBJ2-7
d_call: TRBD1
v_call: TRBV19
cdr3_aa: CASRAGGSYEQYF

j_call: TRBJ2-7
d_call: .
v_call: TRBV29-1
cdr3_aa: CSVVYSGYEQYF

j_call: TRBJ1-6
d_call: .
v_call: TRBV27
cdr3_aa: CASSPTPLQNYNSPLHF

j_call: TRBJ1-2
d_call: TRBD1
v_call: TRBV10-3
cdr3_aa: CAVGTGGDYGYTF

j_call: TRBJ2-3
d_call: TRBD1
v_call: TRBV7-9
cdr3_aa: CATERGTGFTDTQYF

j_call: TRBJ2-5
d_call: .
v_call: TRBV24-1
cdr3_aa: CATSPQAVTETQYF

j_call: TRBJ1-5
d_call: TRBD1
v_call: TRBV7-8
cdr3_aa: CASSLGTVNQPQHF

j_call: TRBJ2-5
d_call: TRBD1
v_call: TRBV7-9
cdr3_aa: CASIPTGKETQYF

j_call: TRBJ1-2
d_call: TRBD1
v_call: TRBV5-1
cdr3_aa: CASSLVEGGAYGYTF

j_call: TRBJ1-6
d_call: .
v_call: TRBV27
cdr3_aa: CASTGGGNRSPLHF

j_call: TRBJ1-2
d_call: .
v_call: TRBV10-3
cdr3_aa: CAISENSLLYGYTF

j_call: TRBJ1-1
d_call: TRBD1
v_call: TRBV13
cdr3_aa: CASSLGTGMGTEAFF

j_call: TRBJ2-2
d_call: TRBD2
v_call: TRBV4-1
cdr3_aa: CASSQRLAGYTGELFF

j_call: TRBJ2-7
d_call: TRBD2
v_call: TRBV6-2/TRBV6-3
cdr3_aa: CASSYSQGLTYEQYF

j_call: TRBJ1-4
d_call: .
v_call: TRBV5-4
cdr3_aa: CASSPSRATNEKLFF

j_call: TRBJ1-2
d_call: TRBD1
v_call: TRBV27
cdr3_aa: CASGVQGAQSYGYTF

j_call: TRBJ1-1
d_call: TRBD1
v_call: TRBV18
cdr3_aa: CASSPTGSHTEAFF

j_call: TRBJ1-2
d_call: .
v_call: TRBV7-9
cdr3_aa: CASSPPTGKGNYGYTF

j_call: TRBJ2-3
d_call: .
v_call: TRBV7-2
cdr3_aa: CASSLDSFTDTQYF

j_call: TRBJ1-2
d_call: .
v_call: TRBV3-1/TRBV3-2
cdr3_aa: CASSYGNLGGYTF

j_call: TRBJ2-7
d_call: .
v_call: TRBV4-1
cdr3_aa: CASSQGTAGSPYEQYF

j_call: TRBJ2-2
d_call: TRBD1
v_call: TRBV29-1
cdr3_aa: CSVTGGSGELFF

j_call: TRBJ2-7
d_call: .
v_call: TRBV5-1
cdr3_aa: CASSFGVSSYEQYF

j_call: TRBJ2-3
d_call: .
v_call: TRBV7-9
cdr3_aa: CASSHSETDTQYF